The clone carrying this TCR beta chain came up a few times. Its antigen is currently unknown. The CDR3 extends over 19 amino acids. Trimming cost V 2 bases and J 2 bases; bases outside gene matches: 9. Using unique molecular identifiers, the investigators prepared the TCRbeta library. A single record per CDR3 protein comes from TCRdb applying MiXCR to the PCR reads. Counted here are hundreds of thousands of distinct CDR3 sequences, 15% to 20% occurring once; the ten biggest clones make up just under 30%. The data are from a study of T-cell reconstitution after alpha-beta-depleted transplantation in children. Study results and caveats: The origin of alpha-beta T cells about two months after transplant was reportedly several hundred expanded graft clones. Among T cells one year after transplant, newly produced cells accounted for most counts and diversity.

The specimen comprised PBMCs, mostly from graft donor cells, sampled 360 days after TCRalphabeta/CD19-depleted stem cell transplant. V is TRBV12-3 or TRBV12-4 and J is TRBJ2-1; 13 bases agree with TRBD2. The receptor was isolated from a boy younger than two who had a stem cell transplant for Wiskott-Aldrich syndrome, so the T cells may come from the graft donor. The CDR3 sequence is CASSLRGTGLAGAYNEQFF. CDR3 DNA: TGTGCCAGCAGTTTACGGGGAACAGGACTAGCGGGAGCCTACAATGAGCAGTTCTTC.